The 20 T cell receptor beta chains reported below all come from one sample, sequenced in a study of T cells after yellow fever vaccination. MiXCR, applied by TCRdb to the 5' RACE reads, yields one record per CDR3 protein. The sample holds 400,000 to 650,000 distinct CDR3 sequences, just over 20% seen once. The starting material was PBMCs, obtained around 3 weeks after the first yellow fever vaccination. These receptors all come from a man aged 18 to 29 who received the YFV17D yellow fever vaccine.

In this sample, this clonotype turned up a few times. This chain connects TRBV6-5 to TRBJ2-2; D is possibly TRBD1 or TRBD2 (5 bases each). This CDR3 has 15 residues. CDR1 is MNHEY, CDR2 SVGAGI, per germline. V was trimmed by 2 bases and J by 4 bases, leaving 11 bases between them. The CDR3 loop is CASSYEGWGTGELFF. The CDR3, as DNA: TGTGCCAGCAGTTACGAGGGGTGGGGCACCGGGGAGCTGTTTTTT.

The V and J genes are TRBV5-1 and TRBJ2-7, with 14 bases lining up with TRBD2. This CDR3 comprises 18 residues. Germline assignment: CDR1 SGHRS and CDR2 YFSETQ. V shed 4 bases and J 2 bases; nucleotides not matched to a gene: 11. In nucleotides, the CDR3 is TGCGCCAGCAGCCCAGGGACTAGCGGGGGACCACCTCCCTACGAGCAGTACGTC. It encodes CASSPGTSGGPPPYEQYV.

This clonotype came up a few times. CDR3 in amino acids: CSAGSYEQYF. For the CDR3, the DNA is TGCAGTGCTGGGTCCTACGAGCAGTACTTC. This chain joins TRBV20-1 and TRBJ2-7; no clear D gene. Germline-derived CDR1 and CDR2 are DFQATT and SNEGSKA (reference sequence). The CDR3 consists of 10 residues. Trimming stripped 5 bases from V and 1 base from J, with 3 bases between.

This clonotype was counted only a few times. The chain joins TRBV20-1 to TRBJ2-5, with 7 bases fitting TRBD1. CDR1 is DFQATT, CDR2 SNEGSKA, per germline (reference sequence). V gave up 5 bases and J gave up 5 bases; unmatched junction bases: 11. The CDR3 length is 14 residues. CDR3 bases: TGCAGTGCTTCGAGGGGGCGCTTTGGTGAGACCCAGTACTTC. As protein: CSASRGRFGETQYF.

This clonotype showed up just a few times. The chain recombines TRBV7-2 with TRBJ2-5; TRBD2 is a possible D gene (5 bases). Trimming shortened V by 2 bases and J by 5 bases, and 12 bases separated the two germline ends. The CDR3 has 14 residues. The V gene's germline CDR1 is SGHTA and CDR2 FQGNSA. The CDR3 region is CASSLFPGSETQYF. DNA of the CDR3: TGTGCCAGCAGCTTATTCCCGGGGAGCGAGACCCAGTACTTC.

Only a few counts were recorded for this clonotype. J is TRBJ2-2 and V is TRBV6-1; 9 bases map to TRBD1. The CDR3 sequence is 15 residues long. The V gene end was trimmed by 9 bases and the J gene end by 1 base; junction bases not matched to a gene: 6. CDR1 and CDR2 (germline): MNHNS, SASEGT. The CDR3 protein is CARSRQGVNTGELFF. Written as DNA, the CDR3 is TGTGCCAGAAGTCGACAGGGGGTGAACACCGGGGAGCTGTTTTTT.

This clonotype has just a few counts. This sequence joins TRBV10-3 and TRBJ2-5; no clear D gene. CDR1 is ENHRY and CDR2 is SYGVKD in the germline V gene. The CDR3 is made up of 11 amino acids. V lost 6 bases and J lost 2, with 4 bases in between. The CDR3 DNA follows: TGTGCCATCAGGAAGCAAGAGACCCAGTACTTC. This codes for CAIRKQETQYF.

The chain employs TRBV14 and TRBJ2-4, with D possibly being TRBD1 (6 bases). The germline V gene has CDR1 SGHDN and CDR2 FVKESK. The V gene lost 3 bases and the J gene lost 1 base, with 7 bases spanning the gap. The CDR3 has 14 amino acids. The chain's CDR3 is CASSQQGAKNIQYF. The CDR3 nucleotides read TGTGCCAGCAGCCAGCAGGGGGCCAAAAACATTCAGTACTTC.

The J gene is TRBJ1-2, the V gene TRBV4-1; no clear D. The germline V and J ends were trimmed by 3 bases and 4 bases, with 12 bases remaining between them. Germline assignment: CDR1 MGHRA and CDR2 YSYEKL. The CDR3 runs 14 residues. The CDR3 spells CASSQTLVSYGYTF. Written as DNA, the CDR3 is TGCGCCAGCAGCCAGACATTGGTTAGCTATGGCTACACCTTC.

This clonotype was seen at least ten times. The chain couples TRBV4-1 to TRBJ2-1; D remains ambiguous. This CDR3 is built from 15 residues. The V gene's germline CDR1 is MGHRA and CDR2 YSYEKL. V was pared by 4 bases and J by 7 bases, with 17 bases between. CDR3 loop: CASSLTRVVGNEQFF. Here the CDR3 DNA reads TGCGCCAGCAGCCTAACCCGAGTAGTTGGAAATGAGCAGTTCTTC.

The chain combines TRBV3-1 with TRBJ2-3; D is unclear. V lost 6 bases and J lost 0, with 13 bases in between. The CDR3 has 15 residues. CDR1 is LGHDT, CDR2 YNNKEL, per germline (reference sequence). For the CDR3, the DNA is TGTGCCAGCAGAGCCCCAACCGGGAGCACAGATACGCAGTATTTT. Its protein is CASRAPTGSTDTQYF.

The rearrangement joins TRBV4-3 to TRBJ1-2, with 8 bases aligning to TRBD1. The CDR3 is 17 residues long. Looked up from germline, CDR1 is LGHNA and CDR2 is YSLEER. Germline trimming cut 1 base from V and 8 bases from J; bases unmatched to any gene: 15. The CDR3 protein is CASSQADYGTGSTGYTF. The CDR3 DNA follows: TGCGCCAGCAGCCAAGCGGACTATGGGACAGGCTCCACGGGCTACACCTTC.

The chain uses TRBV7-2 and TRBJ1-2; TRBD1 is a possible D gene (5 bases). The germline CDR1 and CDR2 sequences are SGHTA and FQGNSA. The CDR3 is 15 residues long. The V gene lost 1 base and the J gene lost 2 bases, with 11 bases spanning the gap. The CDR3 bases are TGTGCCAGCAGCTTAGAACTGGGGCTAAACTATGGCTACACCTTC. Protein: CASSLELGLNYGYTF.

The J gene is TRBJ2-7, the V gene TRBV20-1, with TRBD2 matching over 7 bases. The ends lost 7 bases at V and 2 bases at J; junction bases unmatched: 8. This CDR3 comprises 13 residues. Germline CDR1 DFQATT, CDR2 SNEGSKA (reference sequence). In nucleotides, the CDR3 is TGCAGTGTCTGGGCGGGGGAGGCCTACGAGCAGTACGTC. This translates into CSVWAGEAYEQYV.

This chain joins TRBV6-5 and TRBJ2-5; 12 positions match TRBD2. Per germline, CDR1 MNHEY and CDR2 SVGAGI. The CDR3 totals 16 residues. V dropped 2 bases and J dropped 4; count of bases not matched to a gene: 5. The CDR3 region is CASSYGLAGGLETQYF. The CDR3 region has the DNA TGTGCCAGCAGTTACGGGCTAGCGGGGGGGCTAGAGACCCAGTACTTC.

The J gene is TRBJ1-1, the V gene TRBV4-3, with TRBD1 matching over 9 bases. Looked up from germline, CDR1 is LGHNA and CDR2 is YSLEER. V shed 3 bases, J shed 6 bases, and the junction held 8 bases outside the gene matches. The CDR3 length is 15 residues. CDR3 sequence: CASSHETGGSPEAFF. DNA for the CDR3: TGCGCCAGCAGCCATGAAACAGGGGGCTCGCCTGAAGCTTTCTTT.

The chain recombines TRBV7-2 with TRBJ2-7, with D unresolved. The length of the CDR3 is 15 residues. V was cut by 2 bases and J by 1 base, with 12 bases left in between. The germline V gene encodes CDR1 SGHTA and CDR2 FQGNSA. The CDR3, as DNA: TGTGCCAGCAGCTTATTTTACACCAGTTCCTACGAGCAGTACGTC. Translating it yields CASSLFYTSSYEQYV.

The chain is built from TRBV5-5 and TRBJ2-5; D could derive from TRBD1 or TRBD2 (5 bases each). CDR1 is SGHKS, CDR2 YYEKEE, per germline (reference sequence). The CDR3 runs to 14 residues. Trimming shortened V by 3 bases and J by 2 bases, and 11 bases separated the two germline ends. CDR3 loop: CASSSRGMQETQYF. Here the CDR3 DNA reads TGTGCCAGCAGCTCCCGGGGCATGCAAGAGACCCAGTACTTC.

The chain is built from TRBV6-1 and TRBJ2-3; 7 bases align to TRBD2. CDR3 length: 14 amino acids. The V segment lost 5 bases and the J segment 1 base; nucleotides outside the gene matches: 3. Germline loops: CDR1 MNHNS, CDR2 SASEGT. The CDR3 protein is CASSTLAGTDTQYF. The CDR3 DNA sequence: TGTGCCAGCAGTACCCTAGCGGGCACAGATACGCAGTATTTT.

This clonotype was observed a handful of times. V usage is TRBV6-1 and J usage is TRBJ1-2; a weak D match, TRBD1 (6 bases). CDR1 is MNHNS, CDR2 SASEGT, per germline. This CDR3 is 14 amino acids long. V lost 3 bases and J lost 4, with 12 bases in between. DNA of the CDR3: TGTGCCAGCAGTGAGCCCAGGGGATTCTATGGCTACACCTTC. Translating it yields CASSEPRGFYGYTF.